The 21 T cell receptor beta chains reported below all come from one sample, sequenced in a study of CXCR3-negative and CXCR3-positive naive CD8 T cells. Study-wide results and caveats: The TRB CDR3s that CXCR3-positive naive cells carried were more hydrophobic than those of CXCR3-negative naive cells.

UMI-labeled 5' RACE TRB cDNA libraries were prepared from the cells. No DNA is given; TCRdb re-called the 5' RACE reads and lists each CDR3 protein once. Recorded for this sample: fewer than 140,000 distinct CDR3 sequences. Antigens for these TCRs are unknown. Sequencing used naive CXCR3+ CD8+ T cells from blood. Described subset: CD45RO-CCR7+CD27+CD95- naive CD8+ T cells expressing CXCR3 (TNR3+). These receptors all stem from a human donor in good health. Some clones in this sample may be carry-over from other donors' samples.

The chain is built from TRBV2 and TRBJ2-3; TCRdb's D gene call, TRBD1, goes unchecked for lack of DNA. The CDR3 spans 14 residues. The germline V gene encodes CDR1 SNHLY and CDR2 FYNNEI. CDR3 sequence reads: CASSAGQGTDTQYF.

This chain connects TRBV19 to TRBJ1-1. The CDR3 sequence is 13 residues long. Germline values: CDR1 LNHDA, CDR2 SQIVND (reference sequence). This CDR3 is CASSVLGGTEAFF. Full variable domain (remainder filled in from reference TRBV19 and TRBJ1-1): DGGITQSPKYLFRKEGQNVTLSCEQNLNHDAMYWYRQDPGQGLRLIYYSQIVNDFQKGDIAEGYSVSREKKESFPLTVTSAQKNPTAFYLCASSVLGGTEAFFGQGTRLTVV.

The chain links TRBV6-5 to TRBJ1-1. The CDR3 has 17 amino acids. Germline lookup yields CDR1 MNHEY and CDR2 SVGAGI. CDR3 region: CASSYSLTGGAGAEAFF.

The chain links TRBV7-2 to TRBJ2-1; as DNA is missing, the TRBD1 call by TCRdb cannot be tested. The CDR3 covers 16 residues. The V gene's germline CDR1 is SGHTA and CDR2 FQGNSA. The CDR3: CAISPLNNQAYNEQFF.

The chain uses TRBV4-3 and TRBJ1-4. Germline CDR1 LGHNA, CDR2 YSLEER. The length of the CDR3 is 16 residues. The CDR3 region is CASSQVVSSGDEKLFF.

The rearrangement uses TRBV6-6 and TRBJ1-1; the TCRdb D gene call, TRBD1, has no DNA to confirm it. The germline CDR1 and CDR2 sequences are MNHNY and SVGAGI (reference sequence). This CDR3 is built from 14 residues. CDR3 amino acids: CASILTELSAEAFF.

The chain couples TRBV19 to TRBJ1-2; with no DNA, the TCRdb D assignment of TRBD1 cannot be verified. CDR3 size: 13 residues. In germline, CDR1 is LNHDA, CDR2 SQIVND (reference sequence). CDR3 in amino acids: CASRPTGISGYTF.

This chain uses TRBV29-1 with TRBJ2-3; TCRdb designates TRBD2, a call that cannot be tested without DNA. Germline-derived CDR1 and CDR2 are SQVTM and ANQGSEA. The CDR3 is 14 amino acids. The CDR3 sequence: CSVLAGGPADAQYF.

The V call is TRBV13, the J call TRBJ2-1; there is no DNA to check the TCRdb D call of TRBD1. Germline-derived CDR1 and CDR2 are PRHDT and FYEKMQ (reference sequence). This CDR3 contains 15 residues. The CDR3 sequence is CASSLLSFVGNEQFF.

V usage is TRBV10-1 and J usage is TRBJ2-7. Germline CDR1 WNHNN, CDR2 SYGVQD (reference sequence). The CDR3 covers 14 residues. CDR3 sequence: CASSGSGSFDEQYF.

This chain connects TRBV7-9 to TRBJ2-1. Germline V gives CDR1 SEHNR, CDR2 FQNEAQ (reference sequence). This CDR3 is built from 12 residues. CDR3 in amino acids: CASSLDLDGQFF. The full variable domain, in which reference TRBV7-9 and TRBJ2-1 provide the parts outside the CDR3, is DTGVSQNPRHKITKRGQNVTFRCDPISEHNRLYWYRQTLGQGPEFLTYFQNEAQLEKSRLLSDRFSAERPKGSFSTLEIQRTEQGDSAMYLCASSLDLDGQFFGPGTRLTVL.

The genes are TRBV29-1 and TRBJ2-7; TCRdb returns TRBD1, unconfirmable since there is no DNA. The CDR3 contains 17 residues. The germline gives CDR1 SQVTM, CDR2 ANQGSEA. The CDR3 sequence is CSVVPTNRDRPDYEQYF.

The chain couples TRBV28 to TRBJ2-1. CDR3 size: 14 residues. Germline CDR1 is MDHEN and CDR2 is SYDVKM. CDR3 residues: CASSSWDHSNEQFF.

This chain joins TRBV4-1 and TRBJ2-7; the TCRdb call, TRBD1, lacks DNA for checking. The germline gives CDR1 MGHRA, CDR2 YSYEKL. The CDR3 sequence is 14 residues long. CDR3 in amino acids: CASSQLPGNYEQYF.

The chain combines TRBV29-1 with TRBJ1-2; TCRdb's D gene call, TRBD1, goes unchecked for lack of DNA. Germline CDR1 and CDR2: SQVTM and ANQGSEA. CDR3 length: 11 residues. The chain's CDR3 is CSVEATGRNTF.

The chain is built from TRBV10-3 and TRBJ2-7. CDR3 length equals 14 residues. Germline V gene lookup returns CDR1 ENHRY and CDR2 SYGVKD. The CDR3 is CAISEFGSSYEQYF.

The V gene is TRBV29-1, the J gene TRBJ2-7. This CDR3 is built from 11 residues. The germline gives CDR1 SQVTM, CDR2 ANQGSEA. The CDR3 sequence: CSVELWGEQYF.

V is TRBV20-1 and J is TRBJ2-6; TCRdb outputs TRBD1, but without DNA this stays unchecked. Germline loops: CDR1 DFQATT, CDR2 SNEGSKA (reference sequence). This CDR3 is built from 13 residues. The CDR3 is CPGDDSGANVLTF.

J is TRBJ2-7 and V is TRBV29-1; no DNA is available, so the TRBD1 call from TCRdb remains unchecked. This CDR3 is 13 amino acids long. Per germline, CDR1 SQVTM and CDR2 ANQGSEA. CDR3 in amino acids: CSVRQGNTYEQYF.

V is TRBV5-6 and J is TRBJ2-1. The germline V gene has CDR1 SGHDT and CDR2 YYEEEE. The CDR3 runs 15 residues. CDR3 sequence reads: CASSLGLVSYNEQFF.

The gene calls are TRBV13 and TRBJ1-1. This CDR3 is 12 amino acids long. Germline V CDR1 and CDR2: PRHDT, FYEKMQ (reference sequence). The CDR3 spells CASSPSRTEAFF.